This TCR beta chain was sequenced for a study of cytomegalovirus exposure and HLA in healthy donors. Study results and caveats: Several top significant clusters appeared, in a later analysis, to be linked to common viral pathogens. A reported reduction in N-insertions relative to the 666-donor mean was seen in an Asian-associated ancestry cluster in a later analysis. Under in vitro conditions, three CMV-associated chains were confirmed as specific for CMV antigens.

Primers: 60 Vbeta forward and 13 Jbeta reverse. Here immunoSEQ multiplex PCR was the method, and the copy in TCRdb shows in-frame clones only, minus some. The profile shows approximately 56,000 clones, about 70% of them singletons. The germline V gene has CDR1 SGHVS and CDR2 FNYEAQ. Deletions cut 3 bases from V and 2 bases from J, with 12 bases between. This CDR3 has 15 amino acids. The table lists this clone with a count of one. The antigen remains unidentified. The sample taken for sequencing was PBMCs. This chain links TRBV7-6 with TRBJ2-3; maybe TRBD2 (6 bases). The origin of this receptor is a woman aged 50 to 60 in good health and CMV-seropositive. This CDR3 reads CASSFRPGLTDTQYF. CDR3 bases: TGTGCCAGCAGCTTCCGTCCGGGACTCACAGATACGCAGTATTTT.